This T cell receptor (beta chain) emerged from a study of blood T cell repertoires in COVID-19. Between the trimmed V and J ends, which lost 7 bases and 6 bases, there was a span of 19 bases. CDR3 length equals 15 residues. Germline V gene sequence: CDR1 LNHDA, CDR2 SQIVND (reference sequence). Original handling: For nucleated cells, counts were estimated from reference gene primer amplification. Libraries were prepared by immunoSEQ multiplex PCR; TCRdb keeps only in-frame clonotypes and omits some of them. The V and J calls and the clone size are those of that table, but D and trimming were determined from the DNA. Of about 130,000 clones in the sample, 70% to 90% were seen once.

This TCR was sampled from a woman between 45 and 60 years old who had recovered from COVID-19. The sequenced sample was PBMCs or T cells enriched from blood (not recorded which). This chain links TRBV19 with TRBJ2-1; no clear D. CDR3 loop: CASKLDTWSGNEQFF. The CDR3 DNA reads TGTGCCAGTAAATTAGACACCTGGTCTGGCAATGAGCAGTTCTTC.